The rows below give T cell receptor beta chains drawn from one sample of a study of cytomegalovirus exposure and HLA in healthy donors. Repertoires were generated with immunoSEQ multiplex PCR, while TCRdb's copy carries only in-frame clones and drops some. The sample carries approximately 190,000 clones, around four fifths recorded once. The sequenced material came from PBMCs. These receptors were taken from a woman under 30 in good health and CMV-seronegative. The conserved cysteine and the conserved F or W are not part of the CDR3 here. Each record gives: V gene, clone size, CDR3 length, CDR3 protein. Some rows mark clone size as missing; the rest say once, few, many or name a class of expanded clone.

v_gene: TRBV5-8
abundance: few
len: 14
CDR3aa: ASSVTRLAGDNEQF

v_gene: TRBV7-9
abundance: few
len: 14
CDR3aa: ASSLQAPFSGNTIY

v_gene: TRBV7-9
abundance: few
len: 9
CDR3aa: AAGQGTEAF

v_gene: TRBV25-1
abundance: -
len: 10
CDR3aa: ASRASGNTIY

v_gene: TRBV2
abundance: -
len: 12
CDR3aa: ASRAGTGAEKLF

v_gene: TRBV25-1
abundance: -
len: 11
CDR3aa: ASSLWGGYGYT

v_gene: TRBV5-1
abundance: -
len: 12
CDR3aa: ASSLNGAQETQY

v_gene: TRBV9
abundance: -
len: 14
CDR3aa: ASSPRGQTTRNEQF

v_gene: TRBV6-1
abundance: few
len: 10
CDR3aa: ASTLPGGGYT

v_gene: TRBV2
abundance: -
len: 11
CDR3aa: ASSVRTTDTQY

v_gene: TRBV5-1
abundance: -
len: 11
CDR3aa: ASSLLPVDEQY

v_gene: TRBV27
abundance: -
len: 12
CDR3aa: ASSLDSRNTEAF

v_gene: TRBV7-9
abundance: -
len: 14
CDR3aa: ASSPWGPSSYNEQF

v_gene: TRBV27
abundance: -
len: 10
CDR3aa: ASKTSGGIQY

v_gene: TRBV5-1
abundance: few
len: 12
CDR3aa: ASSLAGTGDGYT

v_gene: TRBV27
abundance: -
len: 11
CDR3aa: ASSPIGQSGYT

v_gene: TRBV7-6
abundance: -
len: 14
CDR3aa: ASSLTSAPTTDTQY

v_gene: TRBV27
abundance: once
len: 12
CDR3aa: ASSLVGANQPQH

v_gene: TRBV5-6
abundance: -
len: 14
CDR3aa: ASSRDWGGHSYEQY

v_gene: TRBV12-1
abundance: -
len: 17
CDR3aa: ASSVPEGAQRDSNQPQH

v_gene: TRBV5-1
abundance: -
len: 11
CDR3aa: ASSFLREGTQY

v_gene: TRBV7-9
abundance: -
len: 13
CDR3aa: SSSLGGAGTDTQY

v_gene: TRBV6-6
abundance: -
len: 13
CDR3aa: ASRDYSSGANVLT

v_gene: TRBV5-1
abundance: -
len: 13
CDR3aa: ASNSQLAGTDTQY

v_gene: TRBV12-1
abundance: -
len: 17
CDR3aa: ASSSVKGLAGASHYEQY

v_gene: TRBV7-8
abundance: -
len: 14
CDR3aa: ASSKAGTSGGLTQY

v_gene: TRBV30
abundance: -
len: 11
CDR3aa: AWIPIRVTEAF

v_gene: TRBV28
abundance: few
len: 13
CDR3aa: ASSIRQGLNTEAF

v_gene: TRBV7-8
abundance: -
len: 13
CDR3aa: ASSEGQTSLGEQY

v_gene: TRBV28
abundance: -
len: 12
CDR3aa: ASSVPGQGFGYT

v_gene: TRBV18
abundance: -
len: 10
CDR3aa: ASSPSGSPLH

v_gene: TRBV4-1
abundance: once
len: 15
CDR3aa: ASSQDLVTGQVGELF

v_gene: TRBV5-1
abundance: -
len: 14
CDR3aa: ASSLNVAGAQETQY

v_gene: TRBV27
abundance: -
len: 12
CDR3aa: ASSYRGRRTEAF

v_gene: TRBV28
abundance: once
len: 13
CDR3aa: ASSFSGYDNSPLH

v_gene: TRBV6-6
abundance: -
len: 12
CDR3aa: ASSYSADYTEAF

v_gene: TRBV27
abundance: -
len: 11
CDR3aa: ASSSPLELTQY

v_gene: TRBV7-2
abundance: -
len: 16
CDR3aa: ASSLSGLAGGVGETQY

v_gene: TRBV19
abundance: -
len: 10
CDR3aa: ASSSPQGTQY

v_gene: TRBV19
abundance: -
len: 16
CDR3aa: ASSIVWTSGSFPGELF

v_gene: TRBV5-1
abundance: -
len: 14
CDR3aa: ASSLRRGELQETQY

v_gene: TRBV12-5
abundance: -
len: 13
CDR3aa: ASGLGDSVYNEQF

v_gene: TRBV5-4
abundance: -
len: 13
CDR3aa: ASSLDRFNTGELF

v_gene: TRBV7-9
abundance: -
len: 11
CDR3aa: ASTGGETYEQY